These 12 T cell receptor beta chains originate from one sample sequenced in a study of blood T cells in healthy people across ages. Together with a sample-barcoded 5' primer, a J-beta primer mix was included in a second PCR lasting about 7 to 12 cycles. TCRdb reprocessed the 5' RACE reads via MiXCR and lists one record per CDR3 protein. This table has over a million distinct CDR3 sequences, more than 40% appearing once. Material: blood. The source is a woman in her sixties or seventies in good health.

This clonotype was detected many times. Compared with germline, one end of the junction differs, possibly owing to a read error. V gene TRBV7-9 combines with J gene TRBJ2-7, with a possible D match to TRBD1 (6 bases). The CDR3 extends over 14 amino acids. Germline V CDR1 and CDR2: SEHNR, FQNEAQ (reference sequence). The CDR3 nucleotides are TGCGCCAGCAGCCCTCCGGGACAAGGCTACGAGCAGTACTTC. Protein product: CASSPPGQGYEQYF.

This clonotype was detected only a few times. The chain couples TRBV4-2 to TRBJ2-3; D is unresolved. Germline V lookup: CDR1 LGHNA, CDR2 YNFKEQ. The CDR3 consists of 16 residues. Between the trimmed V and J ends, which lost 0 bases and 0 bases, there was a span of 10 bases. The CDR3 protein is CASSQDPKGSTDTQYF. CDR3 in DNA: TGTGCCAGCAGCCAAGATCCGAAGGGAAGCACAGATACGCAGTATTTT.

The chain couples TRBV11-2 to TRBJ2-3, with 8 bases fitting TRBD1. The CDR3 has 17 residues. CDR1 and CDR2 from the germline V gene are SGHAT and FQNNGV. Unmatched junction bases numbered 12, after V lost 0 bases and J lost 7 bases. The CDR3 DNA sequence: TGTGCCAGCAGCTTAGAAAGTAGGGGACAGGTCCTTTATACGCAGTATTTT. Amino acid sequence: CASSLESRGQVLYTQYF.

The V call is TRBV20-1, the J call TRBJ2-1; 14 bases are shared with TRBD2. V was clipped by 0 bases and J by 8 bases; unmatched bases: 6. In germline, CDR1 is DFQATT, CDR2 SNEGSKA (reference sequence). This CDR3 contains 16 residues. CDR3 amino acids: CSARDPTGLAGDEQFF. The CDR3 nucleotides read TGCAGTGCTAGAGATCCTACGGGACTAGCGGGAGATGAGCAGTTCTTC.

The chain links TRBV6-1 to TRBJ1-1, with TRBD1 matching 8 bases. This CDR3 region has 14 residues. In germline, CDR1 is MNHNS, CDR2 SASEGT. With V trimmed by 2 bases and J by 5 bases, 4 bases remained unmatched. The CDR3 loop reads CASSEQGARTEAFF. The DNA of the CDR3 is TGTGCCAGCAGTGAACAGGGGGCGCGGACTGAAGCTTTCTTT.

The chain carries TRBV12-3 or TRBV12-4 and TRBJ2-7; D uncertain. The ends were cut back, 6 bases at V and 2 bases at J, with 14 bases in the middle. The CDR3 is 14 amino acids. The CDR3 sequence is CASSPTDGTYEQYF. CDR3 sequence (DNA): TGTGCCAGCAGCCCGACCGACGGAACCTACGAGCAGTACTTC.

This chain uses TRBV27 with TRBJ1-5; unclear D gene. The CDR3 spans 15 residues. The V gene's germline CDR1 is MNHEY and CDR2 SMNVEV (reference sequence). V was pared by 5 bases and J by 3 bases, with 14 bases between. This CDR3 is CASSPSGSFNQPQHF. In nucleotides, the CDR3 is TGTGCCAGCAGTCCATCCGGGAGCTTCAATCAGCCCCAGCATTTT.

Only a few counts were recorded for this clonotype. The chain combines TRBV9 with TRBJ2-7, with D possibly matching TRBD2 (5 bases). Trimming left V 3 bases short and J 7 bases short, with 17 bases between. CDR3 length: 14 residues. The germline CDR1 and CDR2 sequences are SGDLS and YYNGEE. The CDR3 bases are TGTGCCAGCAGCGCGGACTCGGCTCTCAATGAGCAGTACTTC. This gives the protein CASSADSALNEQYF.

The J gene is TRBJ2-7, the V gene TRBV10-3; D may match TRBD1 or TRBD2 (6 bases each). The CDR3 has 14 amino acids. V lost 2 bases to trimming and J lost 4 bases, with 12 bases between them. Looked up from germline, CDR1 is ENHRY and CDR2 is SYGVKD. In nucleotides, the CDR3 is TGTGCCATCAGTGAGCTTGAGGGGGGTTACGAGCAGTACTTC. Translation: CAISELEGGYEQYF.

There are a few counts of this clonotype. V gene TRBV2 combines with J gene TRBJ1-2; D call uncertain. The CDR3 loop spans 12 amino acids. V dropped 3 bases and J dropped 8 bases, with 10 bases sitting between them. Germline V gene lookup returns CDR1 SNHLY and CDR2 FYNNEI. This chain's CDR3 is CASSEVSSGYTF. The CDR3, as DNA: TGTGCCAGCAGTGAGGTTTCATCGGGCTACACCTTC.

Only a few counts were recorded for this clonotype. The chain uses TRBV5-1 and TRBJ2-7; D might be TRBD1 or TRBD2, each matching 5 bases. Germline V CDR1 and CDR2: SGHRS, YFSETQ. This CDR3 has 15 residues. V lost 0 bases to trimming and J lost 0 bases, with 10 bases between them. Here the CDR3 reads CASSLGKGSSYEQYF. CDR3 bases: TGCGCCAGCAGCTTGGGCAAGGGGAGCTCCTACGAGCAGTACTTC.

V is TRBV3-1 and J is TRBJ2-3, with TRBD2 as a possible D gene (6 bases). Trimming cost V 4 bases and J 0 bases, with 11 bases left between them. CDR1 and CDR2 (germline): LGHDT, YNNKEL (reference sequence). There are 15 residues in the CDR3. The CDR3 region has the DNA TGTGCCAGCAGCCCCGGGACTTATAGCACAGATACGCAGTATTTT. It codes for CASSPGTYSTDTQYF.